The present entry profiles one T cell receptor (beta chain) with its context. The cohort comprised adults aged 18 to 89 years residing in about 25 US areas. Cohort placement rested on clinical history that participants reported themselves. The sample belongs to a study of blood T cell repertoires in COVID-19. Study in general: Whether acute or convalescent, the COVID-19 samples came from the United States, Italy and Spain.

The CDR3 totals 14 residues. Per the germline V gene, CDR1 is MDHEN and CDR2 is SYDVKM. V shed 2 bases, J shed 4 bases, and the junction held 4 bases outside the gene matches. As handled by the study authors: Estimates of nucleated cell counts were drawn from the amplification of reference gene primers. Assay: immunoSEQ multiplex PCR; the TCRdb copy retains only in-frame clones and omits some. V and J calls and clone size are as listed in that table; D and trimming were resolved from the DNA. Altogether roughly 170,000 clones are present, around 73% being singletons, with the ten largest covering approximately 15%.

The TCR was taken from a woman between 45 and 65 years old who had recovered from COVID-19. V and J are TRBV28 and TRBJ1-2, with 7 bases fitting TRBD1. The material sequenced was PBMCs or T cells enriched from blood (not recorded which). The DNA of the CDR3 is TGTGCCAGCAGTTTACCGGGACAGTTCTATGGCTACACCTTC. It is translated as CASSLPGQFYGYTF.